This entry lists 15 T cell receptor beta chains sequenced from one sample in a study of shared clonotypes between healthy human individuals. Sequencing used immunoSEQ multiplex PCR; TCRdb keeps in-frame clones, though not all of them. The sample contains some 1.5 million clones, approximately 98% of which appear only once. The sequenced sample consisted of naive CD4+ T cells sorted from blood. The subset was: CD45RA+ positively selected. The receptors derive from a man younger than 45 in good health.

Only one count was recorded for this clone. V is TRBV21-1 and J is TRBJ1-5. TRBV21-1 is assigned pseudogene status. The CDR3 runs to 15 residues. CDR3 amino acids: CASPTQWLGNQPQHF. The CDR3 nucleotides read TGTGCCAGCCCCACTCAGTGGTTAGGCAATCAGCCCCAGCATTTT.

This chain joins TRBV7-6 and TRBJ2-3, with D possibly being TRBD1 (6 bases). CDR3 size: 16 residues. V was cut by 5 bases and J by 6 bases, with 21 bases left in between. Germline CDR1 SGHVS, CDR2 FNYEAQ. CDR3 DNA: TGTGCCAGCAGCAGGGGACAACTGGGGCCCCGCGATACGCAGTATTTT. Amino acid sequence: CASSRGQLGPRDTQYF.

The chain combines TRBV11-2 with TRBJ2-3, with D tentatively TRBD1 (5 bases). Germline CDR1 reads SGHAT; CDR2 reads FQNNGV. The CDR3 runs 14 residues. V lost 5 bases to trimming and J lost 4 bases, with 13 bases between them. CDR3 DNA: TGTGCCAGCAGCAATAGACAGCTCTCAGATACGCAGTATTTT. Translated, it gives CASSNRQLSDTQYF. Variable domain in full (rest from reference TRBV11-2 and TRBJ2-3): EAGVAQSPRYKIIEKRQSVAFWCNPISGHATLYWYQQILGQGPKLLIQFQNNGVVDDSQLPKDRFSAERLKGVDSTLKIQPAKLEDSAVYLCASSNRQLSDTQYFGPGTRLTVL.

The V gene is TRBV5-5, the J gene TRBJ2-4; 7 bases map to TRBD2. From germline, CDR1 is SGHKS and CDR2 YYEKEE (reference sequence). With V trimmed by 2 bases and J by 2 bases, 1 base remained unmatched. CDR3 length: 14 residues. The CDR3 region has the DNA TGTGCCAGCAGCTTAGCGGGAACCAAAAACATTCAGTACTTC. Protein: CASSLAGTKNIQYF.

V is TRBV5-6 and J is TRBJ2-1; the D is unclear. This CDR3 contains 17 residues. Per the germline V gene, CDR1 is SGHDT and CDR2 is YYEEEE. Between the trimmed V and J ends, which lost 1 base and 3 bases, there was a span of 17 bases. The CDR3 sequence: CASSLNSPLWGYNEQFF. DNA for the CDR3: TGTGCCAGCAGCTTGAACAGCCCCCTCTGGGGCTACAATGAGCAGTTCTTC.

The CDR3: CASSEGTGNTEAFF. The CDR3 region has the DNA TGCGCCAGCAGTGAGGGGACGGGTAACACTGAAGCTTTCTTT. The chain joins TRBV10-2 to TRBJ1-1; D may be TRBD1 (5 bases). Trimming shortened V by 2 bases and J by 2 bases, and 9 bases separated the two germline ends. The CDR3 runs to 14 residues. Germline CDR1 WSHSY, CDR2 SAAADI.

CDR3 protein: CAWSVGGLAGGSAVDTQYF. CDR3 coding DNA: TGTGCCTGGAGTGTCGGGGGGCTGGCGGGAGGCTCTGCGGTAGATACGCAGTATTTT. The rearrangement uses TRBV30 and TRBJ2-3, with TRBD2 identical over 8 bases. The V gene end was trimmed by 0 bases and the J gene end by 5 bases; junction bases not matched to a gene: 19. Germline V gives CDR1 GTSNPN, CDR2 SVGIG (reference sequence). CDR3 length equals 19 residues.

The V gene is TRBV7-9, the J gene TRBJ1-6, with TRBD1 identical over 7 bases. Unmatched junction bases numbered 9, after V lost 4 bases and J lost 9 bases. Germline V CDR1 and CDR2: SEHNR, FQNEAQ (reference sequence). This CDR3 comprises 15 residues. In DNA, the CDR3 is TGTGCCAGCAGCTCGGACAGGCCCGGGATTTCACCCCTCCACTTT. Its protein is CASSSDRPGISPLHF.

The chain has TRBV5-1 and TRBJ1-4; 8 bases align to TRBD1. CDR3 size: 18 residues. Losses at the gene ends were 0 bases for V and 10 bases for J; bases not matched to a gene: 17. CDR1 and CDR2 from the germline V gene are SGHRS and YFSETQ. In nucleotides, the CDR3 is TGCGCCAGCAGCTTGGCCGGGACAGGACGAGGTTTTTCTAGAAAACTGTTTTTT. It yields the protein CASSLAGTGRGFSRKLFF. Looking up the rest from reference TRBV5-1 and TRBJ1-4 gives the full variable domain: KAGVTQTPRYLIKTRGQQVTLSCSPISGHRSVSWYQQTPGQGLQFLFEYFSETQRNKGNFPGRFSGRQFSNSRSEMNVSTLELGDSALYLCASSLAGTGRGFSRKLFFGSGTQLSVL.

This sequence joins TRBV11-3 and TRBJ2-1; no definite D call. Germline V gene lookup returns CDR1 SGHNT and CDR2 YENEEA. The CDR3 spans 12 residues. V lost 5 bases and J lost 9, with 11 bases in between. CDR3 sequence: CASSPDTVEQFF. The CDR3 DNA reads as TGTGCCAGCAGCCCCGACACAGTTGAGCAGTTCTTC.

This chain connects TRBV15 to TRBJ2-7; D is ambiguous. The CDR3 loop spans 14 amino acids. V lost 8 bases and J 0 bases, leaving 14 bases between the germline ends. Looked up from germline, CDR1 is LNHNV and CDR2 is YYDKDF (reference sequence). The CDR3 bases are TGTGCCACCCAGGACGGTAGAAGCTCCTACGAGCAGTACTTC. Its translation is CATQDGRSSYEQYF.

The chain uses TRBV7-9 and TRBJ1-2; D ambiguous. V was pared by 6 bases and J by 1 base, with 9 bases between. In germline, CDR1 is SEHNR, CDR2 FQNEAQ (reference sequence). This CDR3 is built from 13 residues. CDR3 in amino acids: CASRPDGNYGYTF. CDR3 in DNA: TGTGCCAGCAGACCCGACGGTAACTATGGCTACACCTTC.

As regards this clone: Other nucleotide sequences from this sample produce the same CDR3. The rearrangement links TRBV9 to TRBJ1-3; perhaps TRBD1 as D (5 bases). V was shortened by 3 bases and J by 0 bases, with 10 bases between the two germline ends. The germline V gene has CDR1 SGDLS and CDR2 YYNGEE. This CDR3 has 15 residues. CDR3 bases: TGTGCCAGCAGCGCTACAGGTGTCTCTGGAAACACCATATATTTT. Protein product: CASSATGVSGNTIYF. Filled out from reference TRBV9 and TRBJ1-3, the complete variable domain reads DSGVTQTPKHLITATGQRVTLRCSPRSGDLSVYWYQQSLDQGLQFLIQYYNGEERAKGNILERFSAQQFPDLHSELNLSSLELGDSALYFCASSATGVSGNTIYFGEGSWLTVV.

This clone was seen a single time. The rearrangement joins TRBV5-4 to TRBJ2-3, with 9 bases fitting TRBD2. V lost 1 base to trimming and J lost 2 bases; unmatched junction nucleotides: 8. The CDR3 loop spans 17 amino acids. Germline assignment: CDR1 SGHNT and CDR2 YYREEE (reference sequence). CDR3 in amino acids: CASSLLGGRENTDTQYF. CDR3 DNA: TGTGCCAGCAGCTTGTTGGGCGGGAGGGAAAACACAGATACGCAGTATTTT.

The chain combines TRBV21-1 with TRBJ2-5; the table's D call TRBD2 went unverified against the DNA. TRBV21-1 is annotated as a pseudogene. This CDR3 contains 19 residues. CDR3: CASSKRTGRLAGHQETQYF. CDR3 nucleotides: TGTGCCAGCAGCAAACGCACAGGACGACTAGCGGGACACCAAGAGACCCAGTACTTC.